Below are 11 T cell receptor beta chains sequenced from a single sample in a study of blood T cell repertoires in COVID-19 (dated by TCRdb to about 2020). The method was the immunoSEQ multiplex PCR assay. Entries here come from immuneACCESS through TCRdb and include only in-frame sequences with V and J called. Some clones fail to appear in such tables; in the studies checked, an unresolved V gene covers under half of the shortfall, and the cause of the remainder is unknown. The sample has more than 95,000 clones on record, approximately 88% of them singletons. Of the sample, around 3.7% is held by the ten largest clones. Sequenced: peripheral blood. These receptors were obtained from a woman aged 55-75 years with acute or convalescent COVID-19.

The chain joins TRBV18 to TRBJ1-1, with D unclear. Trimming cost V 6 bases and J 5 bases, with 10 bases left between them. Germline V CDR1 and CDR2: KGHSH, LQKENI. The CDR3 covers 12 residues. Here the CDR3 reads CASSSSRTEAFF. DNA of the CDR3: TGTGCCAGCTCGTCGTCGAGGACTGAAGCTTTCTTT. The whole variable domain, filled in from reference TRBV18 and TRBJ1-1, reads NAGVMQNPRHLVRRRGQEARLRCSPMKGHSHVYWYRQLPEEGLKFMVYLQKENIIDESGMPKERFSAEFPKEGPSILRIQQVVRGDSAAYFCASSSSRTEAFFGQGTRLTVV.

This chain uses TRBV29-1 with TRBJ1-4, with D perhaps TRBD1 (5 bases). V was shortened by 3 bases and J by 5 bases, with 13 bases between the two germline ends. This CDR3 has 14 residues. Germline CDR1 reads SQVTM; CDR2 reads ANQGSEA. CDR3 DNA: TGCAGCGTTGACCAACGGGGGGACAATGAAAAACTGTTTTTT. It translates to CSVDQRGDNEKLFF.

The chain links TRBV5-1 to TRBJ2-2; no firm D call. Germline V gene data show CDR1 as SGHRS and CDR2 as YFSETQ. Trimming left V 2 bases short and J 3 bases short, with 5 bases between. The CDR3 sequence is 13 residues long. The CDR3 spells CASSFSYTGELFF. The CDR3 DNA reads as TGCGCCAGCAGCTTCTCCTACACCGGGGAGCTGTTTTTT.

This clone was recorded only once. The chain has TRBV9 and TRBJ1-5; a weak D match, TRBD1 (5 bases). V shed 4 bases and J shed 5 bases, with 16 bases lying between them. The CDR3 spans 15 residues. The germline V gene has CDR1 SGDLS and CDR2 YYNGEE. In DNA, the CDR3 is TGTGCCAGCAGCCGTGGGGCCAGGGAAGATCAGCCCCAGCATTTT. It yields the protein CASSRGAREDQPQHF.

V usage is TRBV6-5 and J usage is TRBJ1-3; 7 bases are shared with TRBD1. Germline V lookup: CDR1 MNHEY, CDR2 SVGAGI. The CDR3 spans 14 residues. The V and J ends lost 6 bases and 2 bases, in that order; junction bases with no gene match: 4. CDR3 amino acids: CASRTGTAGNTIYF. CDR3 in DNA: TGTGCCAGCAGGACCGGGACAGCTGGAAACACCATATATTTT.

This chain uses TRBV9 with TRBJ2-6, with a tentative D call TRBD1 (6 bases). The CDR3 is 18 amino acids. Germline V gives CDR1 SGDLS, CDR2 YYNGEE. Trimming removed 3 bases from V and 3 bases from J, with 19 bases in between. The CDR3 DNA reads TGTGCCAGCAGCGCCCCAAGGGGGTTGGGTGGTGGGGCCAACGTCCTGACTTTC. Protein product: CASSAPRGLGGGANVLTF.

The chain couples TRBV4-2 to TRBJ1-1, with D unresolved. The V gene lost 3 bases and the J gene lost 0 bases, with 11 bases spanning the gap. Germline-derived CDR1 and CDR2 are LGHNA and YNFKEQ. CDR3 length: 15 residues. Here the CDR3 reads CASSHHGRLNTEAFF. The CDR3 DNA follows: TGTGCCAGCAGCCACCACGGCAGGCTGAACACTGAAGCTTTCTTT.

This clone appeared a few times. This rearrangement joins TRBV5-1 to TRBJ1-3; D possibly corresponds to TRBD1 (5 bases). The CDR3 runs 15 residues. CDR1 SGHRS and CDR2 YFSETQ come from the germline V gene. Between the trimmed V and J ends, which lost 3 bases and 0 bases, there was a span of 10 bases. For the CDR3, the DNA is TGCGCCAGCAGCTCGTCGGGGGGCTCTGGAAACACCATATATTTT. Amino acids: CASSSSGGSGNTIYF. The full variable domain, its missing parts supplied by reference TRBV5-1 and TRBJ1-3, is KAGVTQTPRYLIKTRGQQVTLSCSPISGHRSVSWYQQTPGQGLQFLFEYFSETQRNKGNFPGRFSGRQFSNSRSEMNVSTLELGDSALYLCASSSSGGSGNTIYFGEGSWLTVV.

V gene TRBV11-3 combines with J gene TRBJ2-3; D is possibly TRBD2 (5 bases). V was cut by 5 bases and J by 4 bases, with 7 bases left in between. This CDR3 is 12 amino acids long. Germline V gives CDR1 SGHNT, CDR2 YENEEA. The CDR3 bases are TGTGCCAGCAGCGGAGGAGCAGATACGCAGTATTTT. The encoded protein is CASSGGADTQYF. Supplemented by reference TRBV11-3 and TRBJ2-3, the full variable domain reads EAGVVQSPRYKIIEKKQPVAFWCNPISGHNTLYWYLQNLGQGPELLIRYENEEAVDDSQLPKDRFSAERLKGVDSTLKIQPAELGDSAVYLCASSGGADTQYFGPGTRLTVL.

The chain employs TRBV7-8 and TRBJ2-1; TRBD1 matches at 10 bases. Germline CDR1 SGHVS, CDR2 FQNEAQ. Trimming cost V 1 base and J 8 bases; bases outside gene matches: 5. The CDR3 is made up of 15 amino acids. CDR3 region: CASSLDRDRGDEQFF. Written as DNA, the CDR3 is TGTGCCAGCAGCTTAGACCGGGACAGGGGTGATGAGCAGTTCTTC.

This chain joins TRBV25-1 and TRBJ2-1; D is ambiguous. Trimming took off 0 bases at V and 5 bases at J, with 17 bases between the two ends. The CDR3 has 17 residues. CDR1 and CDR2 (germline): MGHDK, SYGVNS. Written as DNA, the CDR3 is TGTGCCAGCAGTGAATATATCGGCGGCGACGGCGACAATGAGCAGTTCTTC. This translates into CASSEYIGGDGDNEQFF.